The T cell receptor beta chain under discussion was sequenced for a study of early T cells in non-severe SARS-CoV-2 infection. Individual cDNA molecules each received unique molecular identifiers attached to them. TCRdb independently ran MiXCR on the 5' RACE reads; one entry per CDR3 protein. The table has tens of thousands of distinct CDR3 sequences, approximately 4.5% seen once. V lost 1 base, J lost 0 bases, and 9 bases lay in between. CDR3 length equals 16 residues. Germline V gene lookup returns CDR1 LGHNT and CDR2 FRNRAP. This clonotype was detected many times. Source material: whole blood. J is TRBJ1-4 and V is TRBV12-5; D unresolved. The TCR originated in an adult who was a healthcare worker with PCR-confirmed SARS-CoV-2 infection or an uninfected control (not recorded which). The CDR3 bases are TGTGCTAGTGGTTTGGAGGACGGCTCAACTAATGAAAAACTGTTTTTT. Protein: CASGLEDGSTNEKLFF.